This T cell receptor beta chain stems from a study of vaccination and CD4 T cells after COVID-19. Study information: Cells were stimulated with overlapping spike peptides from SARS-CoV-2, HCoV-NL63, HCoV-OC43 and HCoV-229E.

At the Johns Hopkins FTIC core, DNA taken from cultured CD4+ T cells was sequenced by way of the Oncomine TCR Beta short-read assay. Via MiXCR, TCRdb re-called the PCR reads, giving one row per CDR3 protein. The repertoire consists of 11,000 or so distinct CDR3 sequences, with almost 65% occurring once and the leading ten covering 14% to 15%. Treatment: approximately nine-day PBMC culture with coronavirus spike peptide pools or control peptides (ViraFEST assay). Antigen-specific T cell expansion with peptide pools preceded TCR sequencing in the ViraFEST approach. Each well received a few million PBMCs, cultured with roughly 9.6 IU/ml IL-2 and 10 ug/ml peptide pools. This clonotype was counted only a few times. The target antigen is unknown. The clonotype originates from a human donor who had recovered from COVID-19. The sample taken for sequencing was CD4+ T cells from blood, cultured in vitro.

The CDR3 spells CASSYTRVGQPQHF. CDR3 nucleotide sequence: TGTGCCAGCAGTTACACCCGGGTCGGTCAGCCCCAGCATTTT. The V and J genes are TRBV6-2 or TRBV6-3 and TRBJ1-5; no clear D. V gave up 2 bases and J gave up 6 bases, with 11 bases separating them. The CDR3 spans 14 residues. The V gene's germline CDR1 is MNHEY and CDR2 SVGEGT.